This T cell receptor beta chain is drawn from a study of blood T cell repertoires in COVID-19. The wider study: Specimens from acute and convalescent COVID-19 originated in the United States, Italy and Spain. The analysed material was cDNA or gDNA that came from T cells, B-cell-depleted T cells, or PBMCs.

Germline lookup yields CDR1 SNHLY and CDR2 FYNNEI. The CDR3 has 16 residues. V was cut by 3 bases and J by 0 bases, with 14 bases left in between. The data were produced by immunoSEQ multiplex PCR, yet TCRdb's version contains in-frame clones alone and is incomplete. This sample yields some 260,000 clones, of which 87% are seen a single time; roughly 3% belongs to the top ten. The count of this clone is one. The sequenced sample was peripheral blood. The rearrangement joins TRBV2 to TRBJ1-1; no clear D. This sequence was found in a man aged 18 to 30 with active or convalescent COVID-19. In DNA form, the CDR3 reads TGTGCCAGCAGTGAGGCCAGGTCCCAAATGAACACTGAAGCTTTCTTT. It specifies CASSEARSQMNTEAFF.